The rows below give T cell receptor beta chains drawn from one sample of a study of T cell responses to AZD1222 COVID-19 vaccine. The assay was immunoSEQ multiplex PCR, and TCRdb's table has in-frame clones only and misses some. Of around 130,000 clones in the sample, approximately 85% were seen once. The sequences come from peripheral blood, collected on day 0 of AZD1222 vaccination. These receptors were taken from an adult in good health. CDR3s include the opening cysteine and the closing phenylalanine or tryptophan. The D gene is left open where the match is weak. Clone size is stated in some rows and not others, as once, few, many or a class when expanded.

j_call d_call clone_size v_call cdr3_nt cdr3_aa
TRBJ1-1 - - TRBV9 TGTGCCAGCAGCGCAACCCGGCTGGGGGCTGAAGCTTTCTTT CASSATRLGAEAFF
TRBJ2-7 - - TRBV27 TGTGCCAGCAGTTTAAAGGGACCTTACTCCTACGAGCAGTACTTC CASSLKGPYSYEQYF
TRBJ2-2 TRBD2 - TRBV19 TGTGCCAGTGTTAAGCGGGAGGTAAACACCGGGGAGCTGTTTTTT CASVKREVNTGELFF
TRBJ2-3 TRBD1 few TRBV6-6 TGTGCCAGCAAGGACAGGGCACCAGATACGCAGTATTTT CASKDRAPDTQYF
TRBJ1-2 - - TRBV5-5 TGTGCCAGCAGCTTGGCCTCGGGGAGCGACTATGGCTACACCTTC CASSLASGSDYGYTF
TRBJ1-2 TRBD1 few TRBV5-1 TGCGCCAGCAGCAGGACAGGCCATACGACGGACTATGGCTACACCTTC CASSRTGHTTDYGYTF
TRBJ2-3 TRBD2 once TRBV11-2 TGTGCCAGCAGCTTAGTTAGCGGGGGACTCACAGATACGCAGTATTTT CASSLVSGGLTDTQYF
TRBJ1-1 TRBD1 - TRBV14 TGTGCCAGCAGCCAAGTAAGGGGACAGGAAGCTTTCTTT CASSQVRGQEAFF
TRBJ2-5 TRBD2 - TRBV5-4 TGTGCCAGCAGCACATATCTAGCGGGGGCGATCAAGACCCAGTACTTC CASSTYLAGAIKTQYF
TRBJ2-1 - - TRBV30 TGTGCCTGGAGTCCTCCATCTAATGAGCAGTTCTTC CAWSPPSNEQFF
TRBJ1-2 - - TRBV21-1 TGTGCCAGCCATGACAAGGCAGCCGATCCCTATGGCTACACCTTC CASHDKAADPYGYTF
TRBJ2-3 - once TRBV4-2 TGTGCCAGCAGCCAAGGACAGTACCGGGATACGCAGTATTTT CASSQGQYRDTQYF
TRBJ2-1 - - TRBV6-5 TGTGCCAGCCTCGGAACCTCCTCCTCCAATGAGCAGTTCTTC CASLGTSSSNEQFF
TRBJ2-1 TRBD2 - TRBV7-3 TGTGCCAGCAGTAACGCGGGAGGAGTCAATGAGCAGTTCTTC CASSNAGGVNEQFF
TRBJ1-5 - - TRBV19 TGTGCCAGTAGTTCCTGGGAGAATAGCAATCAGCCCCAGCATTTT CASSSWENSNQPQHF
TRBJ1-1 - - TRBV30 TGTGCCTGGCAGGGGATGGGTCCTGAAGCTTTCTTT CAWQGMGPEAFF
TRBJ2-1 - once TRBV6-6 TGTGCCAGCAGCACTAGGGCTAGCGCCAACAATGAGCAGTTCTTC CASSTRASANNEQFF
TRBJ2-7 - - TRBV12-5 TGTGCTAGTGGTCCCAGCTCCTACGAGCAGTACTTC CASGPSSYEQYF